The rows below give T cell receptor beta chains drawn from one sample of a study of somatic mutations in cytotoxic T cells in rheumatoid arthritis. Clones were read by immunoSEQ multiplex PCR, and TCRdb kept only the in-frame ones, dropping some. The table includes around 5,000 clones, approximately 80% detected once. The sample was CD8+ T cells sorted from blood, taken at a follow-up visit. The receptor set was obtained from a middle-aged man with rheumatoid arthritis. Each CDR3 is given with its conserved first and last residue. A D gene is named only where the DNA matches it firmly. Size is omitted from some rows. Given values are once, few, many or a class for expanded clones.

clone size: NA
V gene: TRBV4-1
J gene: TRBJ2-1
D gene: TRBD1
CDR3 protein: CASSQRDSSSTNEQFF
CDR3 DNA: TGCGCCAGCAGCCAACGGGACAGCTCTAGCACCAATGAGCAGTTCTTC

clone size: NA
V gene: TRBV28
J gene: TRBJ2-5
D gene: NA
CDR3 protein: CASRGGGPLQETQYF
CDR3 DNA: TGTGCCAGCCGTGGCGGCGGGCCCCTCCAAGAGACCCAGTACTTC

clone size: NA
V gene: TRBV9
J gene: TRBJ2-1
D gene: NA
CDR3 protein: CASSVWGSYNEQFF
CDR3 DNA: TGTGCCAGCAGCGTCTGGGGATCCTACAATGAGCAGTTCTTC

clone size: NA
V gene: TRBV28
J gene: TRBJ2-7
D gene: NA
CDR3 protein: CASSSFKDEQYF
CDR3 DNA: TGTGCCAGCAGTTCGTTCAAGGACGAGCAGTACTTC

clone size: NA
V gene: TRBV9
J gene: TRBJ1-3
D gene: TRBD1
CDR3 protein: CASSPIWDRPFF
CDR3 DNA: TGTGCCAGCAGCCCAATCTGGGACAGACCTTTTTTT

clone size: NA
V gene: TRBV7-6
J gene: TRBJ2-5
D gene: TRBD2
CDR3 protein: CASSLGSPGTTNQETQYF
CDR3 DNA: TGTGCCAGCAGCTTAGGGAGCCCCGGGACTACCAACCAAGAGACCCAGTACTTC

clone size: few
V gene: TRBV6-1
J gene: TRBJ2-7
D gene: NA
CDR3 protein: CASSEAPEPIHEQYF
CDR3 DNA: TGTGCCAGCAGTGAAGCGCCGGAACCAATACACGAGCAGTACTTC

clone size: NA
V gene: TRBV27
J gene: TRBJ1-2
D gene: NA
CDR3 protein: CASSSSGLGYTF
CDR3 DNA: TGTGCCAGCAGCTCTTCAGGCTTGGGCTACACCTTC

clone size: NA
V gene: TRBV28
J gene: TRBJ2-7
D gene: TRBD1
CDR3 protein: CASSLGTARAYEQYF
CDR3 DNA: TGTGCCAGCAGTTTAGGGACAGCGCGTGCTTACGAGCAGTACTTC

clone size: few
V gene: TRBV9
J gene: TRBJ1-1
D gene: NA
CDR3 protein: CASSVPTMNTEAFF
CDR3 DNA: TGTGCCAGCAGCGTTCCTACGATGAACACTGAAGCTTTCTTT

clone size: NA
V gene: TRBV2
J gene: TRBJ2-1
D gene: TRBD2
CDR3 protein: CASNEVAGQVNEQFF
CDR3 DNA: TGTGCCAGTAACGAGGTAGCGGGCCAAGTCAATGAGCAGTTCTTC

clone size: few
V gene: TRBV14
J gene: TRBJ1-4
D gene: TRBD1
CDR3 protein: CASSHLKGAHEKLFF
CDR3 DNA: TGTGCCAGCAGCCACTTAAAGGGGGCGCATGAAAAACTGTTTTTT

clone size: NA
V gene: TRBV4-3
J gene: TRBJ2-7
D gene: TRBD1
CDR3 protein: CASSQGDRIPGEQYF
CDR3 DNA: TGCGCCAGCAGCCAAGGGGACAGGATCCCCGGCGAGCAGTACTTC

clone size: NA
V gene: TRBV5-6
J gene: TRBJ1-3
D gene: NA
CDR3 protein: CASSPPGQRSGNTIYF
CDR3 DNA: TGTGCCAGCAGCCCACCCGGACAGCGCTCTGGAAACACCATATATTTT

clone size: NA
V gene: TRBV29-1
J gene: TRBJ2-7
D gene: NA
CDR3 protein: CSAVVPGVLYEQYF
CDR3 DNA: TGCAGCGCTGTTGTTCCCGGGGTACTCTACGAGCAGTACTTC

clone size: NA
V gene: TRBV23-1
J gene: TRBJ1-2
D gene: NA
CDR3 protein: CASGRRLWAPGRYGYTF
CDR3 DNA: TGCGCCAGCGGCCGACGACTGTGGGCACCCGGACGATATGGCTACACCTTC

clone size: NA
V gene: TRBV30
J gene: TRBJ2-1
D gene: TRBD2
CDR3 protein: CAWTHDPLAGAAHNEQFF
CDR3 DNA: TGTGCCTGGACCCACGACCCCCTAGCGGGAGCGGCACACAATGAGCAGTTCTTC

clone size: few
V gene: TRBV10-1
J gene: TRBJ2-5
D gene: NA
CDR3 protein: CASSESPYQETQYF
CDR3 DNA: TGCGCCAGCAGTGAGTCTCCCTACCAAGAGACCCAGTACTTC

clone size: NA
V gene: TRBV28
J gene: TRBJ2-7
D gene: NA
CDR3 protein: CASNLDNIYEQYF
CDR3 DNA: TGTGCCAGCAATCTAGACAACATCTACGAGCAGTACTTC

clone size: NA
V gene: TRBV30
J gene: TRBJ2-7
D gene: NA
CDR3 protein: CASGLDYEQYF
CDR3 DNA: TGTGCCTCGGGCTTGGATTACGAGCAGTACTTC

clone size: few
V gene: TRBV9
J gene: TRBJ2-3
D gene: NA
CDR3 protein: CASSVEVPDTQYF
CDR3 DNA: TGTGCCAGCAGCGTAGAAGTCCCAGATACGCAGTATTTT

clone size: NA
V gene: TRBV5-5
J gene: TRBJ1-1
D gene: NA
CDR3 protein: CASSLSIGTEAFF
CDR3 DNA: TGTGCCAGCAGCTTGAGTATTGGCACTGAAGCTTTCTTT

clone size: NA
V gene: TRBV28
J gene: TRBJ2-5
D gene: NA
CDR3 protein: CASSLLRQETQYF
CDR3 DNA: TGTGCCAGCAGTTTATTACGGCAAGAGACCCAGTACTTC

clone size: NA
V gene: TRBV27
J gene: TRBJ1-1
D gene: NA
CDR3 protein: CASSLSREVRAAFF
CDR3 DNA: TGTGCCAGCAGTTTATCGAGGGAGGTGCGCGCAGCTTTCTTT

clone size: NA
V gene: TRBV9
J gene: TRBJ1-1
D gene: NA
CDR3 protein: CASSAGGGTEAFF
CDR3 DNA: TGTGCCAGCAGCGCCGGAGGGGGCACTGAAGCTTTCTTT

clone size: NA
V gene: TRBV30
J gene: TRBJ2-7
D gene: TRBD1
CDR3 protein: CAWSTFGQGREQYF
CDR3 DNA: TGTGCCTGGAGTACCTTTGGACAGGGCCGGGAGCAGTACTTC

clone size: NA
V gene: TRBV7-9
J gene: TRBJ2-3
D gene: NA
CDR3 protein: CASSGGGRMRDTQYF
CDR3 DNA: TGTGCCAGCAGCGGGGGTGGGAGAATGCGAGATACGCAGTATTTT

clone size: NA
V gene: TRBV5-1
J gene: TRBJ2-1
D gene: TRBD2
CDR3 protein: CASSGAGGYNEQFF
CDR3 DNA: TGCGCCAGCAGCGGAGCGGGAGGGTACAATGAGCAGTTCTTC

clone size: NA
V gene: TRBV28
J gene: TRBJ2-7
D gene: TRBD1
CDR3 protein: CASSSGQGVTYEQYF
CDR3 DNA: TGTGCCAGCAGTTCCGGGCAGGGGGTGACCTACGAGCAGTACTTC

clone size: few
V gene: TRBV30
J gene: TRBJ1-2
D gene: NA
CDR3 protein: CAWSLKGEHGYTF
CDR3 DNA: TGTGCCTGGAGCCTGAAGGGGGAACATGGCTACACCTTC

clone size: few
V gene: TRBV6-1
J gene: TRBJ2-5
D gene: NA
CDR3 protein: CASSEATGGVQETQYF
CDR3 DNA: TGTGCCAGCAGTGAAGCAACAGGCGGAGTACAAGAGACCCAGTACTTC